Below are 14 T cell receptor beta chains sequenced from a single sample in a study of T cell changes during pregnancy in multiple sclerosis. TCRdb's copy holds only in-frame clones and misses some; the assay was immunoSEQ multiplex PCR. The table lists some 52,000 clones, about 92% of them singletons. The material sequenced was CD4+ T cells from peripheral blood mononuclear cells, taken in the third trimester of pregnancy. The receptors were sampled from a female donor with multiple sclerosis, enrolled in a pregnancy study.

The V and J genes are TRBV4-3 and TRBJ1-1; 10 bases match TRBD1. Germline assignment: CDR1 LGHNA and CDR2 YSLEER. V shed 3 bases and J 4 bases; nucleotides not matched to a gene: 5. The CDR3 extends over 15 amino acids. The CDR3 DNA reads TGCGCCAGCAGCCAGGGGACAGGGGCGATCACTGAAGCTTTCTTT. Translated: CASSQGTGAITEAFF.

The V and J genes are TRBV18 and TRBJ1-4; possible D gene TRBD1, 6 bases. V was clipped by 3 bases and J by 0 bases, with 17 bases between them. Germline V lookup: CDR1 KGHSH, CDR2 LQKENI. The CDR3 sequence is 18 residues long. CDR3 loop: CASSPPIGTTATNEKLFF. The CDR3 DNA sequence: TGTGCCAGCTCACCGCCGATCGGGACAACCGCAACTAATGAAAAACTGTTTTTT.

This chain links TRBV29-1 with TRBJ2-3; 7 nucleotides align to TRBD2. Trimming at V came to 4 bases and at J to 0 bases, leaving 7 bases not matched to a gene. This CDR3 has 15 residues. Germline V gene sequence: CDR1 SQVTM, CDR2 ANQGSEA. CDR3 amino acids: CSVVQWDYSTDTQYF. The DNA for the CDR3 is TGCAGCGTTGTCCAGTGGGACTACAGCACAGATACGCAGTATTTT.

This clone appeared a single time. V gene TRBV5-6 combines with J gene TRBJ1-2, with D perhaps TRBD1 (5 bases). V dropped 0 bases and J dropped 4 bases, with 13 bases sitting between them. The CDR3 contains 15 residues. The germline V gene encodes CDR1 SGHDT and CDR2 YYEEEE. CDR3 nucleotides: TGTGCCAGCAGCTTGGATACAGGTCGGTCCTATGGCTACACCTTC. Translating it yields CASSLDTGRSYGYTF.

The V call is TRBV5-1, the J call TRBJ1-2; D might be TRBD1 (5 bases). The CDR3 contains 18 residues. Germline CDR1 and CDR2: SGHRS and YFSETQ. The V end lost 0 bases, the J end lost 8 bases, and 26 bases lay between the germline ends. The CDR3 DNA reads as TGCGCCAGCAGCTTGGTAATGGGAGGGACGCGGAGAACAGTCGGCTACACCTTC. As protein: CASSLVMGGTRRTVGYTF.

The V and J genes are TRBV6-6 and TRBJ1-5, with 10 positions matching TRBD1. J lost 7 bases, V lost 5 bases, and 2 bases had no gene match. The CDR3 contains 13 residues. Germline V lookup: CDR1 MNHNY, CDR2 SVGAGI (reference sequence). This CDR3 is CASSGQGVQPQHF. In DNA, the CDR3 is TGTGCCAGCAGTGGACAGGGGGTCCAGCCCCAGCATTTT.

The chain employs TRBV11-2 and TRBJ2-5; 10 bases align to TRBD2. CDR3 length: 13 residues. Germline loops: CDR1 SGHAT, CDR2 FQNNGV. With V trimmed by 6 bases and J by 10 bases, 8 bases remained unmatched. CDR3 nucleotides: TGTGCCAGCAGTCTGGGGTCTAGCGGGGGCCAGTACTTC. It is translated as CASSLGSSGGQYF.

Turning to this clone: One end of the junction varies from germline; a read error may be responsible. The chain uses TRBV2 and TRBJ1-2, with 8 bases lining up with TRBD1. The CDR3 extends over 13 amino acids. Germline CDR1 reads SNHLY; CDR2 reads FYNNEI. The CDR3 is CVSSEQGGYGYTF. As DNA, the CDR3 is TGTGTCAGCAGTGAACAGGGGGGCTATGGCTACACCTTC. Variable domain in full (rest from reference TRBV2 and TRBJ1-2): EPEVTQTPSHQVTQMGQEVILRCVPISNHLYFYWYRQILGQKVEFLVSFYNNEISEKSEIFDDQFSVERPDGSNFTLKIRSTKLEDSAMYFCVSSEQGGYGYTFGSGTRLTVV.

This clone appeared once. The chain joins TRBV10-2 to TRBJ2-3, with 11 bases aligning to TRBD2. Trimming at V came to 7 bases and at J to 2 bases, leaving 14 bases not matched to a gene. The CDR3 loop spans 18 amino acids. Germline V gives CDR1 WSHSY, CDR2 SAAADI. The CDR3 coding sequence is TGCGCCAGCACTCCAACTAGCGGGGGCGACCGACCCACAGATACGCAGTATTTT. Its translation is CASTPTSGGDRPTDTQYF.

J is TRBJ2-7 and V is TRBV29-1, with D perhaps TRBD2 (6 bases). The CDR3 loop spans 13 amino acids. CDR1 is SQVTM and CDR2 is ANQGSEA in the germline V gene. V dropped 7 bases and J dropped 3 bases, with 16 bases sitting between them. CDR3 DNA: TGCAGCGGGTCCCGACCCGGGGGCTACGAGCAGTACTTC. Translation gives CSGSRPGGYEQYF.

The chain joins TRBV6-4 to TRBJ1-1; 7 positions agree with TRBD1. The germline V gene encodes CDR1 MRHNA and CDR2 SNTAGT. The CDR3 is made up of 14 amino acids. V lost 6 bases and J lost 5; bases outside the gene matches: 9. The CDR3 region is CASRLQGRRTEAFF. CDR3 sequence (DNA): TGTGCCAGCAGATTACAGGGGAGAAGGACTGAAGCTTTCTTT.

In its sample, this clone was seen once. For the CDR3, the DNA is TGTGCCAGCAGCTTCCTAGCGGAGAGCTACGAGCAGTACTTC. This sequence encodes CASSFLAESYEQYF. The chain recombines TRBV7-2 with TRBJ2-7, with 7 bases identical to TRBD2. V shed 3 bases and J 3 bases; nucleotides not matched to a gene: 5. CDR3 length equals 14 residues. Germline loops: CDR1 SGHTA, CDR2 FQGNSA.

CDR3 coding DNA: TGTGCCAGCAGCCAAGGGGAGGGAACGGGACCACCCCTCCACTTT. Translation gives CASSQGEGTGPPLHF. This chain uses TRBV4-2 with TRBJ1-6, with a possible D match to TRBD1 (5 bases). V was shortened by 1 base and J by 11 bases, with 15 bases between the two germline ends. This CDR3 contains 15 residues. Germline CDR1 LGHNA, CDR2 YNFKEQ.

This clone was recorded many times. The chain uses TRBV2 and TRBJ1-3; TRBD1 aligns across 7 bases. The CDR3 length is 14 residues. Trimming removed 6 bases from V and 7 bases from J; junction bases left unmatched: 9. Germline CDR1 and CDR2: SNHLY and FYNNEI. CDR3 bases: TGTGCCAGCAGCAGAGGTGGGACAGAGAACACCATATATTTT. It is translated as CASSRGGTENTIYF.